This TCR beta chain was sequenced for a study of long-term antiretroviral therapy in people with HIV. Study results and limitations: The study collected blood between about 2003 and 2017, possibly under older ART regimens.

In the case of this clone: The antigen is not known.

Runs used v3.0 of the immunoSEQ assay and were done at survey level. TCRdb keeps only in-frame clones here, not all; method: immunoSEQ multiplex PCR. The profile shows 11,000 to 15,000 clones, more than 65% of them singletons. This CDR3 spans 14 amino acids. With 2 bases clipped from V and 0 bases from J, the junction kept 0 bases outside the gene matches. The germline gives CDR1 MNHEY, CDR2 SVGAGI. V gene TRBV6-5 combines with J gene TRBJ1-1, with TRBD1 matching over 7 bases. The sequence was obtained from a man in his forties with HIV. This specimen was unsorted PBMCs, taken 3.1 years after starting antiretroviral therapy. CDR3 DNA: TGTGCCAGCAGTTACCAGGGGGTGAACACTGAAGCTTTCTTT. Translating gives CASSYQGVNTEAFF.